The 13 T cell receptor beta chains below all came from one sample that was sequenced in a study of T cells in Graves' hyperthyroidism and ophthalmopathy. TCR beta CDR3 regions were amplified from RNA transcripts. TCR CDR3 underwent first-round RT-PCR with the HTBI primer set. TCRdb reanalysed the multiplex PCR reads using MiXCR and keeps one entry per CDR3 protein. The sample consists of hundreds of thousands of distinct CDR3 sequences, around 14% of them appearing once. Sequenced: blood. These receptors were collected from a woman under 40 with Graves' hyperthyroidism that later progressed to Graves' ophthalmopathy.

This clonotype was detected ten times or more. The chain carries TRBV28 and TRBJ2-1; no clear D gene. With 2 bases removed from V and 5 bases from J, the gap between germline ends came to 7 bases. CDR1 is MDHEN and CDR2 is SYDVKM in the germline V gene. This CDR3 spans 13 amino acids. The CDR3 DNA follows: TGTGCCAGCAGTTTAAGGTGGGACAATGAGCAGTTCTTC. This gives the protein CASSLRWDNEQFF. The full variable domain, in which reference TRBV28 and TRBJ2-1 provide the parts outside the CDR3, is DVKVTQSSRYLVKRTGEKVFLECVQDMDHENMFWYRQDPGLGLRLIYFSYDVKMKEKGDIPEGYSVSREKKERFSLILESASTNQTSMYLCASSLRWDNEQFFGPGTRLTVL.

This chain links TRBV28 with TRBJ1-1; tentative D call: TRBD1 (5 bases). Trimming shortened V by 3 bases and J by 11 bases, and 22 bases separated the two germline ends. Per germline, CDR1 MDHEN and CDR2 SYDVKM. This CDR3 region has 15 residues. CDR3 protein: CASSFNSRETIYAFF. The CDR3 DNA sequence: TGTGCCAGCAGTTTCAACTCCAGGGAAACGATCTATGCTTTCTTT. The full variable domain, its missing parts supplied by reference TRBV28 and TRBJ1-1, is DVKVTQSSRYLVKRTGEKVFLECVQDMDHENMFWYRQDPGLGLRLIYFSYDVKMKEKGDIPEGYSVSREKKERFSLILESASTNQTSMYLCASSFNSRETIYAFFGQGTRLTVV.

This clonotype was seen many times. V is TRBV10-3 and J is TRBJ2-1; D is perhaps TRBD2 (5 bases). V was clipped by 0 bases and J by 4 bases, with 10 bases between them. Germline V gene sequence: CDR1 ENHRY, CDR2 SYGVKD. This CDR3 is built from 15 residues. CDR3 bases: TGTGCCATCAGTGAGTCTAGCGACCCTTACAATGAGCAGTTCTTC. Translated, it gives CAISESSDPYNEQFF.

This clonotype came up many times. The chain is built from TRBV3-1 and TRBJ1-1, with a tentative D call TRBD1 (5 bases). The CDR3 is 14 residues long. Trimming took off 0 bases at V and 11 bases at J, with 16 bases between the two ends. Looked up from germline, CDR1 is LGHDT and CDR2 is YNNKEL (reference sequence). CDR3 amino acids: CASSQDTGREAAFF. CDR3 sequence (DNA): TGTGCCAGCAGCCAAGATACAGGCAGGGAGGCGGCTTTCTTT.

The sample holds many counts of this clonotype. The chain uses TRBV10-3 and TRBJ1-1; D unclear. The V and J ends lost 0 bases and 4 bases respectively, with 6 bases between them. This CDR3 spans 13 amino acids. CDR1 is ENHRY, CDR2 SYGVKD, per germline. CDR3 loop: CAISESLGTEAFF. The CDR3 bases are TGTGCCATCAGTGAGTCACTCGGCACTGAAGCTTTCTTT.

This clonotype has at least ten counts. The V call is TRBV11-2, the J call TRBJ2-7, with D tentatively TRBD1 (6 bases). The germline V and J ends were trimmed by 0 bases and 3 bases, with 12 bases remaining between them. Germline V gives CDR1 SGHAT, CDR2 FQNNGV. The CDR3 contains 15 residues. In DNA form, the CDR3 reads TGTGCCAGCAGCTTAGATCCGGGACAAAACTACGAGCAGTACTTC. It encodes CASSLDPGQNYEQYF.

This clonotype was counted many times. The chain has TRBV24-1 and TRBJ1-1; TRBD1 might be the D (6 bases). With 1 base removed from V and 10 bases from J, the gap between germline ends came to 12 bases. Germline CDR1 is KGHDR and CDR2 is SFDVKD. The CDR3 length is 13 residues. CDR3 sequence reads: CATSDFAGAPAFF. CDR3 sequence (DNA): TGTGCCACCAGTGATTTTGCGGGGGCACCAGCTTTCTTT.

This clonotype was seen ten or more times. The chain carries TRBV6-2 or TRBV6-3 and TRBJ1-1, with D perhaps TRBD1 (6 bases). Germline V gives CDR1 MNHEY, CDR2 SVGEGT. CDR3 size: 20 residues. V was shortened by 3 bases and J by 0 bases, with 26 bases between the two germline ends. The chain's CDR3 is CASSYGGPPSTEELNTEAFF. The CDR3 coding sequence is TGTGCCAGCAGTTATGGGGGCCCACCCTCGACTGAGGAATTGAACACTGAAGCTTTCTTT.

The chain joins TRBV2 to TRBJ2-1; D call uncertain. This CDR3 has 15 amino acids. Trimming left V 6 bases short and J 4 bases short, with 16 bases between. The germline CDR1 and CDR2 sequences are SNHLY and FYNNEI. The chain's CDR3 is CASSPPISAYNEQFF. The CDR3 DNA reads TGTGCCAGCAGCCCCCCTATCTCGGCGTACAATGAGCAGTTCTTC.

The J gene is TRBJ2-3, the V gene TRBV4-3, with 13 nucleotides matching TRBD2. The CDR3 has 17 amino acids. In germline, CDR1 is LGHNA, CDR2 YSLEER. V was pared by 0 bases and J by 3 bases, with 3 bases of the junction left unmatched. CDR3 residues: CASSQETSGRATDTQYF. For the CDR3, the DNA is TGCGCCAGCAGCCAAGAAACTAGCGGGAGGGCAACAGATACGCAGTATTTT.

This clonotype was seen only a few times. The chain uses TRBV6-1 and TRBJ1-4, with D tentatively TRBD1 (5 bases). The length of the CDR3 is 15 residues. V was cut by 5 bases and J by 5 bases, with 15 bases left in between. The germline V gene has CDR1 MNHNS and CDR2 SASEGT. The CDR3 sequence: CASSPRDPGNEKLFF. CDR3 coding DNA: TGTGCCAGCAGTCCCAGGGACCCCGGGAATGAAAAACTGTTTTTT.

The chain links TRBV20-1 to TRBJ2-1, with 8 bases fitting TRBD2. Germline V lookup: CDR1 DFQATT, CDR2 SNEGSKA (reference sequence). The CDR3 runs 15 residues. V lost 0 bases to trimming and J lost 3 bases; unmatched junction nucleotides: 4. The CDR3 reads CSARDGTSSYNEQFF. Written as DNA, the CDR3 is TGCAGTGCTAGAGACGGGACTAGTAGCTACAATGAGCAGTTCTTC.

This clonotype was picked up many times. The CDR3 DNA follows: TGTGCCAGCAGCTTAGTAACCGGGAGGGCCAGAAATGAGCAGTTCTTC. As protein: CASSLVTGRARNEQFF. This chain links TRBV7-2 with TRBJ2-1; 8 bases agree with TRBD2. Germline V gene data show CDR1 as SGHTA and CDR2 as FQGNSA. The CDR3 totals 16 residues. J gave up 7 bases and V 1 base, and 9 bases lay outside the gene matches.